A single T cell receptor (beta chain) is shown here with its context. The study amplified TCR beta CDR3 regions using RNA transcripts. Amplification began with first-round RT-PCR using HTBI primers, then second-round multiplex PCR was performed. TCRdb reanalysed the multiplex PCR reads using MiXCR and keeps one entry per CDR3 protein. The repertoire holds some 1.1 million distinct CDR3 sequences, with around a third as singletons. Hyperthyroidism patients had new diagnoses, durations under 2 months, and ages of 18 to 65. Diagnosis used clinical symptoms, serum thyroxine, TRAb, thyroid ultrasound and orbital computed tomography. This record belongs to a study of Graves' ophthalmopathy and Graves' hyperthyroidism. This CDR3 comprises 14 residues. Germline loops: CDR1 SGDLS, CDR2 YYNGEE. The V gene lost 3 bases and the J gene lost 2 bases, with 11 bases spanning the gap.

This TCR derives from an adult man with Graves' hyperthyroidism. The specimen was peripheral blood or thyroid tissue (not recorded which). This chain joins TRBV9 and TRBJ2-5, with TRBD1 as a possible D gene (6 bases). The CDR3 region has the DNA TGTGCCAGCAGCGAACGGGGACAACAAGAGACCCAGTACTTC. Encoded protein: CASSERGQQETQYF.